Presented here are 9 T cell receptor beta chains from one specimen sequenced in a study of shared T cell receptors in the human thymus. This table comes from immunoSEQ multiplex PCR, and its TCRdb copy is limited to in-frame clones, with some not included. The sample has about 710,000 clones, around 87% seen once. The same specimen was also included in a second study, on human thymus T cells.

The sample taken for sequencing was thymocytes. The source of these receptors is a boy under two years old with a congenital heart defect.

This rearrangement joins TRBV5-1 to TRBJ2-7; D possibly corresponds to TRBD1 (5 bases). There are 15 residues in the CDR3. Trimming cost V 0 bases and J 0 bases, with 10 bases left between them. Germline V gives CDR1 SGHRS, CDR2 YFSETQ. CDR3 in DNA: TGCGCCAGCAGCTTGGAACAGGCTTTCTCCTACGAGCAGTACTTC. Its translation: CASSLEQAFSYEQYF.

The CDR3 DNA reads TGTGCCAGCACCTGCACCGGGACAGGGGGCGAAGAGACCCAGTACTTC. Protein product: CASTCTGTGGEETQYF. J is TRBJ2-5 and V is TRBV28, with TRBD1 identical over 12 bases. The CDR3 contains 16 residues. CDR1 and CDR2 (germline): MDHEN, SYDVKM. Unmatched junction bases numbered 9, after V lost 7 bases and J lost 3 bases. Drawing the rest from reference TRBV28 and TRBJ2-5, the complete variable domain is DVKVTQSSRYLVKRTGEKVFLECVQDMDHENMFWYRQDPGLGLRLIYFSYDVKMKEKGDIPEGYSVSREKKERFSLILESASTNQTSMYLCASTCTGTGGEETQYFGPGTRLLVL.

This chain uses TRBV28 with TRBJ2-2; a weak D match, TRBD1 (7 bases). Trimming took 3 bases from V and 4 from J, leaving 15 bases between them. The germline V gene has CDR1 MDHEN and CDR2 SYDVKM. The CDR3 is 16 amino acids. CDR3 DNA sequence: TGTGCCAGCAGTTTCTCTGAGCAGGGGGGCACCGGGGAGCTGTTTTTT. Translating it yields CASSFSEQGGTGELFF.

This chain links TRBV19 with TRBJ1-5; the match to TRBD1 covers 11 bases. The germline gives CDR1 LNHDA, CDR2 SQIVND (reference sequence). V lost 8 bases to trimming and J lost 7 bases; unmatched junction nucleotides: 10. The length of the CDR3 is 15 residues. CDR3 sequence: CASRPGQGAPQPQHF. CDR3 sequence (DNA): TGTGCCAGTCGACCTGGACAGGGGGCCCCACAGCCCCAGCATTTT. The variable domain in full, completed from reference TRBV19 and TRBJ1-5, reads DGGITQSPKYLFRKEGQNVTLSCEQNLNHDAMYWYRQDPGQGLRLIYYSQIVNDFQKGDIAEGYSVSREKKESFPLTVTSAQKNPTAFYLCASRPGQGAPQPQHFGDGTRLSIL.

J is TRBJ2-1 and V is TRBV4-3; 7 bases are shared with TRBD2. CDR3 size: 17 residues. CDR1 is LGHNA, CDR2 YSLEER, per germline. Trimming removed 0 bases from V and 9 bases from J; junction bases left unmatched: 14. The DNA for the CDR3 is TGCGCCAGCAGCCAAGATTTGGCGGCGGGAGTCCTCGGTGAGCAGTTCTTC. Translation: CASSQDLAAGVLGEQFF.

The gene calls are TRBV28 and TRBJ2-1, with TRBD2 identical over 15 bases. The CDR3 is made up of 22 amino acids. The V gene's germline CDR1 is MDHEN and CDR2 SYDVKM. The V segment lost 6 bases and the J segment 6 bases; nucleotides outside the gene matches: 24. CDR3 loop: CASSPLPPYTGTSGRRGNEQFF. The CDR3 nucleotides read TGTGCCAGCAGCCCGCTCCCCCCCTACACCGGGACTAGCGGGAGGAGGGGCAATGAGCAGTTCTTC. The entire variable domain, with the rest obtained from reference TRBV28 and TRBJ2-1, is as follows: DVKVTQSSRYLVKRTGEKVFLECVQDMDHENMFWYRQDPGLGLRLIYFSYDVKMKEKGDIPEGYSVSREKKERFSLILESASTNQTSMYLCASSPLPPYTGTSGRRGNEQFFGPGTRLTVL.

The chain links TRBV28 to TRBJ1-5, with 7 bases matching TRBD1. CDR1 is MDHEN and CDR2 is SYDVKM in the germline V gene. Unmatched junction bases numbered 21, after V lost 6 bases and J lost 4 bases. There are 19 residues in the CDR3. CDR3 DNA sequence: TGTGCCAGCAGCCCCCTGGGTATGGCGGTCCAGGGGGTAAATCAGCCCCAGCATTTT. This sequence encodes CASSPLGMAVQGVNQPQHF. The whole variable domain, remainder taken from reference TRBV28 and TRBJ1-5, is DVKVTQSSRYLVKRTGEKVFLECVQDMDHENMFWYRQDPGLGLRLIYFSYDVKMKEKGDIPEGYSVSREKKERFSLILESASTNQTSMYLCASSPLGMAVQGVNQPQHFGDGTRLSIL.

The CDR3 loop is CASSQSSGPRAETQYF. CDR3 nucleotides: TGCGCCAGCAGCCAATCTAGCGGGCCTCGGGCAGAGACCCAGTACTTC. The chain links TRBV4-3 to TRBJ2-5; 8 bases are shared with TRBD2. CDR1 is LGHNA, CDR2 YSLEER, per germline. The length of the CDR3 is 16 residues. The J segment lost 4 bases and the V segment lost 2 bases, leaving 9 bases of the junction unmatched.

The genes are TRBV4-1 and TRBJ2-7, with D unclear. This CDR3 region has 16 residues. The V and J ends lost 0 bases and 0 bases respectively, with 12 bases between them. From germline, CDR1 is MGHRA and CDR2 YSYEKL. The CDR3 region is CASSQDGLTDSYEQYF. The CDR3 nucleotides read TGCGCCAGCAGCCAAGATGGGCTGACCGACTCCTACGAGCAGTACTTC.